The rows below give T cell receptor beta chains drawn from one sample of a study of T cell responses to AZD1222 COVID-19 vaccine. Libraries were prepared by immunoSEQ multiplex PCR; TCRdb keeps only in-frame clonotypes and omits some of them. The table shows around 83,000 clones, with 90% occurring only once. Source: peripheral blood, taken 28 days after the second AZD1222 dose. The receptors shown here come from an adult who received the AZD1222 COVID-19 vaccine. The CDR3 runs from the conserved cysteine through the conserved F or W. Each record gives: J gene, V gene, CDR3 protein.

j_call: TRBJ1-2
v_call: TRBV2
cdr3_aa: CASEGQGAYGYTF

j_call: TRBJ2-2
v_call: TRBV6-4
cdr3_aa: CASSATGTSEAGELFF

j_call: TRBJ1-4
v_call: TRBV11-2
cdr3_aa: CASSRKTGGVEKLFF

j_call: TRBJ2-3
v_call: TRBV25-1
cdr3_aa: CASSELGKGDTQYF

j_call: TRBJ2-4
v_call: TRBV13
cdr3_aa: CASSLGQSQGKNIQYF

j_call: TRBJ1-2
v_call: TRBV18
cdr3_aa: CASSRDPNYGYTF

j_call: TRBJ1-5
v_call: TRBV24-1
cdr3_aa: CATSDPTTGLNQPQHF

j_call: TRBJ2-6
v_call: TRBV28
cdr3_aa: CASRGDYPVSGANVLTF

j_call: TRBJ1-6
v_call: TRBV7-6
cdr3_aa: CASSLTGRSYNSPLHF

j_call: TRBJ1-2
v_call: TRBV28
cdr3_aa: CASSTGYGYTF

j_call: TRBJ1-2
v_call: TRBV5-1
cdr3_aa: CASSVGALRGGDGYTF

j_call: TRBJ2-2
v_call: TRBV9
cdr3_aa: CASSVRSGGENTGELFF

j_call: TRBJ1-1
v_call: TRBV19
cdr3_aa: CASIAQGAGTEAFF

j_call: TRBJ1-1
v_call: TRBV4-1
cdr3_aa: CASSLAGSNTEAFF

j_call: TRBJ1-1
v_call: TRBV2
cdr3_aa: CASGTLNTEAFF

j_call: TRBJ2-7
v_call: TRBV13
cdr3_aa: CASSLVGEQYF

j_call: TRBJ2-3
v_call: TRBV19
cdr3_aa: CASKVISGGNTDTQYF

j_call: TRBJ2-3
v_call: TRBV13
cdr3_aa: CASSPTTDTQYF

j_call: TRBJ2-5
v_call: TRBV11-2
cdr3_aa: CASSQQVAYQETQYF

j_call: TRBJ2-3
v_call: TRBV28
cdr3_aa: CASSLNSANTQYF

j_call: TRBJ2-3
v_call: TRBV5-1
cdr3_aa: CASSLENGGDTQYF

j_call: TRBJ1-2
v_call: TRBV19
cdr3_aa: CASTPTGKGYGYTF

j_call: TRBJ2-5
v_call: TRBV28
cdr3_aa: CASTHPDEGTGPPTETQYF

j_call: TRBJ1-1
v_call: TRBV11-2
cdr3_aa: CASSLDLDRGKGAEAFF

j_call: TRBJ2-7
v_call: TRBV4-2
cdr3_aa: CASSQPGPALYEQYF

j_call: TRBJ1-1
v_call: TRBV11-2
cdr3_aa: CASSLMMNTEAFF

j_call: TRBJ2-1
v_call: TRBV6-6
cdr3_aa: CASSPPGLAGSNEQFF

j_call: TRBJ1-2
v_call: TRBV9
cdr3_aa: CASSWTAPWGYTF

j_call: TRBJ2-1
v_call: TRBV4-3
cdr3_aa: CASSQAPSTASFYNEQFF

j_call: TRBJ1-2
v_call: TRBV28
cdr3_aa: CASSLAGRVRGGYGYTF

j_call: TRBJ1-4
v_call: TRBV5-1
cdr3_aa: CASSLEGRAGEKLFF

j_call: TRBJ1-5
v_call: TRBV6-5
cdr3_aa: CASSRTGNSNQPQHF

j_call: TRBJ1-5
v_call: TRBV28
cdr3_aa: CASSSPTGGNQPQHF

j_call: TRBJ2-2
v_call: TRBV6-5
cdr3_aa: CASTPQDSDGELFF

j_call: TRBJ1-5
v_call: TRBV5-6
cdr3_aa: CASSINNQPQHF

j_call: TRBJ1-5
v_call: TRBV24-1
cdr3_aa: CATDDRIPNQPQHF

j_call: TRBJ2-3
v_call: TRBV29-1
cdr3_aa: CSVRADTQYF

j_call: TRBJ2-1
v_call: TRBV4-3
cdr3_aa: CASSQEDRLAGGTPYNEQFF

j_call: TRBJ2-3
v_call: TRBV6-6
cdr3_aa: CASSYLEGTDTQYF

j_call: TRBJ2-2
v_call: TRBV24-1
cdr3_aa: CATSDFQGELFF

j_call: TRBJ1-2
v_call: TRBV19
cdr3_aa: CASWWTGVGYTF

j_call: TRBJ1-2
v_call: TRBV6-2/TRBV6-3
cdr3_aa: CASSYSGQIYGYTF

j_call: TRBJ2-7
v_call: TRBV6-5
cdr3_aa: CASSPSRDSNYEQYF

j_call: TRBJ1-1
v_call: TRBV19
cdr3_aa: CASRGTGTEAFF

j_call: TRBJ2-5
v_call: TRBV13
cdr3_aa: CASSSRLAGVGETQYF

j_call: TRBJ2-2
v_call: TRBV28
cdr3_aa: CASRGGHGNTGELFF

j_call: TRBJ1-1
v_call: TRBV5-5
cdr3_aa: CASSLQGTTEAFF

j_call: TRBJ2-3
v_call: TRBV5-1
cdr3_aa: CASSPGDRGRTDTQYF

j_call: TRBJ2-5
v_call: TRBV28
cdr3_aa: CASSLNGGETQYF

j_call: TRBJ2-2
v_call: TRBV5-1
cdr3_aa: CASSPLGQVTGELFF

j_call: TRBJ1-5
v_call: TRBV28
cdr3_aa: CASSFHDGPSNQPQHF

j_call: TRBJ2-3
v_call: TRBV7-2
cdr3_aa: CASSSGGGRGPTDTQYF